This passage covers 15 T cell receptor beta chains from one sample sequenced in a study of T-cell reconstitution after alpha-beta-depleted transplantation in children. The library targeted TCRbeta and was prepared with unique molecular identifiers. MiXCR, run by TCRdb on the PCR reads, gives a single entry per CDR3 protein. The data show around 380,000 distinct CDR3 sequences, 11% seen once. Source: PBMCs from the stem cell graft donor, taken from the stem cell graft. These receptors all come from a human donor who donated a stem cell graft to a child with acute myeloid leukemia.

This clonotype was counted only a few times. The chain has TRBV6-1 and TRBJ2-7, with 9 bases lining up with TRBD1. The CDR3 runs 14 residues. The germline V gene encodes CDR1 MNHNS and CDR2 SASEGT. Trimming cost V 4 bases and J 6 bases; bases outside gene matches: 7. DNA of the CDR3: TGTGCCAGCAGTGCCTTACAGGGGGCAGTCGAGCAGTACTTC. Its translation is CASSALQGAVEQYF.

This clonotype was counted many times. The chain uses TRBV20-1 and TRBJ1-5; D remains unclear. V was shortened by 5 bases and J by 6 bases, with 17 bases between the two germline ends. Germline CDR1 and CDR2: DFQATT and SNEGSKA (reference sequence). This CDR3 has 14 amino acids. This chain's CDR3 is CSAPTLPGVQPQHF. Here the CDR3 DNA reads TGCAGTGCTCCTACTCTACCCGGGGTTCAGCCCCAGCATTTT.

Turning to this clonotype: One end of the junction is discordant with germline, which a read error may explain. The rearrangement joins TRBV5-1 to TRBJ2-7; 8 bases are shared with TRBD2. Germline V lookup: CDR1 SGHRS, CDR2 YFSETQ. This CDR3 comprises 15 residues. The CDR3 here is CASSSPESGGYEPYF. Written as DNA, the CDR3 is TGCGCCAGCAGCTCCCCCGAGAGCGGGGGTTACGAGCCGTACTTC.

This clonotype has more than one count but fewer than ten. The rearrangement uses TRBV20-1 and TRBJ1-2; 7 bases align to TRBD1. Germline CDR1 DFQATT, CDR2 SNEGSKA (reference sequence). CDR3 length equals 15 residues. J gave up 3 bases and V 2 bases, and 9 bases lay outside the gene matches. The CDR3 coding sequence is TGCAGTGCTAGAAACCCGGGACAGAGAGACTATGGCTACACCTTC. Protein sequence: CSARNPGQRDYGYTF.

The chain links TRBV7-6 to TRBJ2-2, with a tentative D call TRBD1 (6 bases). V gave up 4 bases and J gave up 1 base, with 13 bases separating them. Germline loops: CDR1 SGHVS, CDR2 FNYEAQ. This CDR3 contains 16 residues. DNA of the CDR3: TGTGCCAGCAGCTCCCAGACAGGAAAGAACACCGGGGAGCTGTTTTTT. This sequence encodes CASSSQTGKNTGELFF.

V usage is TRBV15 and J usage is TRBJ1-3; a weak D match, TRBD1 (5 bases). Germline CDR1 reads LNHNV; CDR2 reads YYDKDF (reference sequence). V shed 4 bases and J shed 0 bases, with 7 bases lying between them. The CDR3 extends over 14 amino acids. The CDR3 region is CATSTGFSGNTIYF. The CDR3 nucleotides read TGTGCCACCAGCACAGGGTTCTCTGGAAACACCATATATTTT.

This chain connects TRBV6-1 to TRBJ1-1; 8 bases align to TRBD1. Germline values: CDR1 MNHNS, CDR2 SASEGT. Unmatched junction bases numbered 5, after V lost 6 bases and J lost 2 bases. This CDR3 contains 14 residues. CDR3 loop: CASRAGQANTEAFF. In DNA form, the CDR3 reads TGTGCCAGCAGAGCGGGACAGGCAAACACTGAAGCTTTCTTT.

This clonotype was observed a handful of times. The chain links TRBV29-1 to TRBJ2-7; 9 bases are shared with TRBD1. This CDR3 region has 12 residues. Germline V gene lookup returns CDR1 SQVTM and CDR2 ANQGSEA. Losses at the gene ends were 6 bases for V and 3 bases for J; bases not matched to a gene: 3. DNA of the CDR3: TGCAGCGTACTGACAGGGGGCTACGAGCAGTACTTC. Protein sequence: CSVLTGGYEQYF.

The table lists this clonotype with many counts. The CDR3 reads CASSRDRATNEKLFF. In DNA, the CDR3 is TGTGCCAGCAGCCGAGACAGAGCAACTAATGAAAAACTGTTTTTT. The chain couples TRBV4-2 to TRBJ1-4; TRBD1 might be the D (5 bases). The CDR3 is 15 residues long. Germline V gene sequence: CDR1 LGHNA, CDR2 YNFKEQ. Trimming stripped 4 bases from V and 0 bases from J, with 9 bases between.

The CDR3 reads CASSRGTSGRNEQFF. DNA of the CDR3: TGTGCCAGCAGCCGCGGGACTAGCGGGAGAAATGAGCAGTTCTTC. The rearrangement uses TRBV7-8 and TRBJ2-1; 14 bases fit TRBD2. The CDR3 runs 15 residues. Germline V gene lookup returns CDR1 SGHVS and CDR2 FQNEAQ. V was pared by 5 bases and J by 7 bases, with 4 bases of the junction left unmatched.

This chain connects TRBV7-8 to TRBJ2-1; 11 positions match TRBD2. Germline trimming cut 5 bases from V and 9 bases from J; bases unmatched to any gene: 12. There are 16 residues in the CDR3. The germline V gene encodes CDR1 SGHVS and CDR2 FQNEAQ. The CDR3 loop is CASSATSTSGKFEQFF. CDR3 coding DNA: TGTGCCAGCAGCGCCACCTCGACTAGCGGGAAGTTTGAGCAGTTCTTC. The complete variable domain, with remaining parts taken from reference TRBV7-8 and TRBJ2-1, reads GAGVSQSPRYKVAKRGQDVALRCDPISGHVSLFWYQQALGQGPEFLTYFQNEAQLDKSGLPSDRFFAERPEGSVSTLKIQRTQQEDSAVYLCASSATSTSGKFEQFFGPGTRLTVL.

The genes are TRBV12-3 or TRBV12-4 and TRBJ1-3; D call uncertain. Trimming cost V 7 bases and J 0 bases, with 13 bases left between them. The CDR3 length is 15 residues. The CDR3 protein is CASTRTASSGNTIYF. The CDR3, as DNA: TGTGCCAGCACCCGGACGGCATCCTCTGGAAACACCATATATTTT.

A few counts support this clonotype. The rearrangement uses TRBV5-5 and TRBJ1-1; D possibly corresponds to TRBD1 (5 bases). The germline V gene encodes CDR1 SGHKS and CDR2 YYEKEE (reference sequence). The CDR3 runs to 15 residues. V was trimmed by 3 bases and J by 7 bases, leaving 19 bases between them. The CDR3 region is CASSSERGSGSEAFF. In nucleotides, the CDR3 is TGTGCCAGCAGCTCCGAACGGGGGAGTGGAAGTGAAGCTTTCTTT.

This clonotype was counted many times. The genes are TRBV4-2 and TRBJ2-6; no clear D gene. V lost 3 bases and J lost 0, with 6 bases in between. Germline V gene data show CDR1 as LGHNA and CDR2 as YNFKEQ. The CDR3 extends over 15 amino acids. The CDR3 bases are TGTGCCAGCAGCCAGGAAACCTCTGGGGCCAACGTCCTGACTTTC. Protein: CASSQETSGANVLTF.

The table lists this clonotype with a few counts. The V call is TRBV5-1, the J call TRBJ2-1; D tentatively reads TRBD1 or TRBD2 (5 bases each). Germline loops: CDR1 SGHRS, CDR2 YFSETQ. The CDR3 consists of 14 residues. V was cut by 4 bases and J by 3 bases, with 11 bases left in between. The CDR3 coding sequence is TGCGCCAGCAGCCAAGGGACGAACTACAATGAGCAGTTCTTC. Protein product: CASSQGTNYNEQFF.